Listed below are T cell receptor beta chains from one sample, sequenced in a study of cytomegalovirus exposure and HLA in healthy donors. TCRdb's copy holds only in-frame clones and misses some; the assay was immunoSEQ multiplex PCR. The table records roughly 170,000 clones, approximately 78% of them present only once. The sample was PBMCs. These TCRs come from a woman aged 45-60 years in good health and CMV-seropositive. Each CDR3 is given with its conserved first and last residue. A D gene is named only where the DNA matches it firmly. A clone size is listed for some rows: how often the clone was seen (once, few, many), or a class if it is expanded.

v_call	clone_size	d_call	j_call	cdr3_nt	cdr3_aa
TRBV10-3	NA	NA	TRBJ1-1	TGTGCCATCAGATACAGGGAATCGAACACTGAAGCTTTCTTT	CAIRYRESNTEAFF
TRBV18	NA	NA	TRBJ1-5	TGTGCCAGCTCACCTGCGCCGTCTCAGCCCCAGCATTTT	CASSPAPSQPQHF
TRBV5-5	NA	NA	TRBJ1-1	TGTGCCAGCAGTCGGTGGTTGAACACTGAAGCTTTCTTT	CASSRWLNTEAFF
TRBV29-1	NA	TRBD1	TRBJ1-2	TGCAGCCCGAACAGGGGTCAAGTCTATGGCTACACCTTC	CSPNRGQVYGYTF
TRBV5-1	NA	NA	TRBJ1-1	TGCGCCAGCAGCTTGGCCAACGGAGCTGAAGCTTTCTTT	CASSLANGAEAFF
TRBV2	NA	TRBD2	TRBJ2-1	TGTGCCAGCGGGGCTAGCGGGGGCAATGAGCAGTTCTTC	CASGASGGNEQFF
TRBV2	NA	TRBD2	TRBJ2-2	TGTGCCAGCACCCGGGGGGGGAACACCGGGGAGCTGTTTTTT	CASTRGGNTGELFF
TRBV7-2	NA	NA	TRBJ2-1	TGTGCCAGCAGGGTCGGACTGGGGATATACAATGAGCAGTTCTTC	CASRVGLGIYNEQFF
TRBV6-1	NA	NA	TRBJ1-5	TGTGCCAGCAGTGAAGTAGTTGGGGCAGGGTCGATTGTTCAGCCCCAGCATTTT	CASSEVVGAGSIVQPQHF
TRBV14	NA	NA	TRBJ2-2	TGTGCCAGCAGCCATTTGACGAGGAATTACGGGGAGCTGTTTTTT	CASSHLTRNYGELFF
TRBV11-2	NA	NA	TRBJ2-1	TGTGCCAGCAGCCCGACATCAGGGTGGCTAGAAGTTGAGCAGTTCTTC	CASSPTSGWLEVEQFF
TRBV5-1	NA	TRBD1	TRBJ2-7	TGCGCCAGCAGCCCGATCGGGACAGGGAATTACGAGCAGTACTTC	CASSPIGTGNYEQYF
TRBV6-5	NA	TRBD1	TRBJ1-3	TGTGCCAGCAGGGGGGACAGCGCCTCTGGAAACACCATATATTTT	CASRGDSASGNTIYF
TRBV2	NA	TRBD2	TRBJ2-1	TGTGCCAGCAGTGGCGGCTTTAGCGGGAGGGTCGGTGAGCAGTTCTTC	CASSGGFSGRVGEQFF
TRBV29-1	once	NA	TRBJ2-1	TGCAGCGTTGAAGAAGGGGCAGGGGAATCCTACAATGAGCAGTTCTTC	CSVEEGAGESYNEQFF
TRBV6-5	few	TRBD1	TRBJ2-2	TGTGCCAGCAGTTCACCCGACAGGGGCGGCACCGGGGAGCTGTTTTTT	CASSSPDRGGTGELFF
TRBV19	once	NA	TRBJ1-5	TGTGCCAGTACGGTCGCGGATAGCAATCAGCCCCAGCATTTT	CASTVADSNQPQHF
TRBV7-9	NA	TRBD1	TRBJ2-1	TGTGCCAGCAGCACCCGGGACAGGGGGCTCGGTGAGCAGTTCTTC	CASSTRDRGLGEQFF
TRBV25-1	NA	TRBD2	TRBJ2-3	TGTGCCAGCAGTGAATCGAAGCGGGGGAACACAGATACGCAGTATTTT	CASSESKRGNTDTQYF
TRBV5-4	NA	TRBD1	TRBJ1-2	TGTGCCAGCAGCCCGGGACAGGTCAGCTACACCTTC	CASSPGQVSYTF
TRBV30	NA	NA	TRBJ2-1	TGTGCCTGGAGTCGAAGAGGGACTTACTACAATGAGCAGTTCTTC	CAWSRRGTYYNEQFF
TRBV2	NA	NA	TRBJ2-7	TGTGCCAGCAGTGTTGGCAGGGAAGCCTACGAGCAGTACTTC	CASSVGREAYEQYF
TRBV10-1	few	NA	TRBJ2-1	TGCGCCAGCAGCGCCCTCGGGTATGAGCAGTTCTTC	CASSALGYEQFF
TRBV6-1	NA	NA	TRBJ1-5	TGTGCCAGCATTTGGGGGCCGGGCAATCAGCCCCAGCATTTT	CASIWGPGNQPQHF
TRBV5-1	NA	NA	TRBJ2-2	TGCGCCAGCAGCTTGGACAGGAGTACCGGGGAGCTGTTTTTT	CASSLDRSTGELFF
TRBV12-5	NA	NA	TRBJ1-2	TGTGCTAGTGGTTTAGAGAATGGCTACACCTTC	CASGLENGYTF
TRBV2	NA	NA	TRBJ1-2	TGTGCCAGCACCTGGACGGACGCAGGGACCTTC	CASTWTDAGTF
TRBV19	NA	NA	TRBJ2-5	TGTGCCAGTAGCCGTACTGGCCAAGAGACCCAGTACTTC	CASSRTGQETQYF
TRBV18	NA	NA	TRBJ2-7	TGTGCCAGCTCTCAGGGGCGGTACGAGCAGTACTTC	CASSQGRYEQYF
TRBV30	NA	TRBD2	TRBJ2-3	TGTGCCTGGAGTGGCGGGGGGGCCGGTACAGATACGCAGTATTTT	CAWSGGGAGTDTQYF
TRBV11-2	NA	NA	TRBJ2-3	TGTGCCAGCAGCTTAGTTATTAATACGCAGTATTTT	CASSLVINTQYF
TRBV18	NA	NA	TRBJ1-3	TGTGCCAGCTCATTTCGCCAGGTTGAACGTGGAAACACCATATATTTT	CASSFRQVERGNTIYF
TRBV6-1	NA	NA	TRBJ2-2	TGTGCCAGCATCCCGGGGTTAAACACCGGGGAGCTGTTTTTT	CASIPGLNTGELFF
TRBV5-6	NA	TRBD1	TRBJ1-5	TGTGCCAGCAGCTGGGGGACAGGGCTAAATCAGCCCCAGCATTTT	CASSWGTGLNQPQHF
TRBV5-6	NA	TRBD1	TRBJ1-1	TGTGCCAGCAGCTTCGGGCAGGGGGCCGGCACTGAAGCTTTCTTT	CASSFGQGAGTEAFF
TRBV5-1	NA	NA	TRBJ2-2	TGCGCCAGCAGCCCCGAGACCGGGGAGCTGTTTTTT	CASSPETGELFF
TRBV9	NA	TRBD1	TRBJ1-1	TGTGCCAGCAGCCCTGGACAGGGGGCCGCTGAAGCTTTCTTT	CASSPGQGAAEAFF
TRBV9	NA	TRBD1	TRBJ1-3	TGTGCCAGCAGCGTAGCGACAGGGGGCGGAAGAAACACCATATATTTT	CASSVATGGGRNTIYF
TRBV7-2	few	NA	TRBJ1-5	TGTGCCAGCAGCTTAGATCTTCAGCCCCAGCATTTT	CASSLDLQPQHF
TRBV6-1	NA	TRBD1	TRBJ1-1	TGTGCCAGCGGGGACAGGGGATACACTGAAGCTTTCTTT	CASGDRGYTEAFF
TRBV12-5	NA	TRBD2	TRBJ2-1	TGTGCTAGTGGTTTGGAAGCGGGGGGTTTAAATGAGCAGTTCTTC	CASGLEAGGLNEQFF